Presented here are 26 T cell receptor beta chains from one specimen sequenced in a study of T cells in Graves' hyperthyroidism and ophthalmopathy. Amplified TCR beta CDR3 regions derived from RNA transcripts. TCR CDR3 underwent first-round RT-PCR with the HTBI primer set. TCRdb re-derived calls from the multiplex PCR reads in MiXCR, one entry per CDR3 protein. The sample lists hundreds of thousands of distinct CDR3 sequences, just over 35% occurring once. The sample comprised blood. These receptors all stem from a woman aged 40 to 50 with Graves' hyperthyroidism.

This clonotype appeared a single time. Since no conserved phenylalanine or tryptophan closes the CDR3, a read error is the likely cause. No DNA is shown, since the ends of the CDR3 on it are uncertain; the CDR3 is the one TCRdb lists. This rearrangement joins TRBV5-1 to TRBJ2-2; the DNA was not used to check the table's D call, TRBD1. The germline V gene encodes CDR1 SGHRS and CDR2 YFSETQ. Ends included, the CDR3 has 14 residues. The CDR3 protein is CASSLTGNTGELWG.

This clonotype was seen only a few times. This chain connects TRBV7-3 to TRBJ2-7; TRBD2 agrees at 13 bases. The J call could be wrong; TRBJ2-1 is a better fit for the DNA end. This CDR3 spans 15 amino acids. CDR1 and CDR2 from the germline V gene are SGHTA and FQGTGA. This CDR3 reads CASSLTSGGANEQFF. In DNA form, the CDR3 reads TGTGCCAGCAGCCTCACTAGCGGGGGGGCAAATGAGCAGTTCTTC.

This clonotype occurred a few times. CDR3 DNA: TGCAGTGCTAAGCTCTACCCCAGGGGGCAGAGCACTGAAGCTTTCTTT. It codes for CSAKLYPRGQSTEAFF. The rearrangement joins TRBV20-1 to TRBJ1-1; 8 nucleotides align to TRBD1. The CDR3 length is 16 residues. Germline assignment: CDR1 DFQATT and CDR2 SNEGSKA (reference sequence). The ends lost 4 bases at V and 4 bases at J; junction bases unmatched: 14.

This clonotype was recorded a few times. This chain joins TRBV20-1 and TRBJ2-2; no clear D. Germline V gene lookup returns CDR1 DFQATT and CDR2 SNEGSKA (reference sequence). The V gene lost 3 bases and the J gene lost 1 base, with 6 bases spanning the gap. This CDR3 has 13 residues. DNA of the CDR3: TGCAGTGCTAGGGATCAGAACACCGGGGAGCTGTTTTTT. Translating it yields CSARDQNTGELFF.

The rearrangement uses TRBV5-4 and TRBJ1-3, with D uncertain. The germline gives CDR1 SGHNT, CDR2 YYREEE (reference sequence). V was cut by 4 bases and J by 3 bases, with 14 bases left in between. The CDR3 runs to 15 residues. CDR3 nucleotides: TGTGCCAGCAGCCTCACCGGGGAGCTTGGAAACACCATATATTTT. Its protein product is CASSLTGELGNTIYF. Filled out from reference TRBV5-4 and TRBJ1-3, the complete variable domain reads ETGVTQSPTHLIKTRGQQVTLRCSSQSGHNTVSWYQQALGQGPQFIFQYYREEENGRGNFPPRFSGLQFPNYSSELNVNALELDDSALYLCASSLTGELGNTIYFGEGSWLTVV.

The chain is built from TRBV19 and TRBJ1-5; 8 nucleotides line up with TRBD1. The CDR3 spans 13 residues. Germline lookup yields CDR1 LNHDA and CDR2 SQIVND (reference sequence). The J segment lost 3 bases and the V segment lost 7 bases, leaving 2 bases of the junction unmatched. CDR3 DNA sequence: TGTGCCAGTAAGGGACAGGTCAATCAGCCCCAGCATTTT. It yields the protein CASKGQVNQPQHF.

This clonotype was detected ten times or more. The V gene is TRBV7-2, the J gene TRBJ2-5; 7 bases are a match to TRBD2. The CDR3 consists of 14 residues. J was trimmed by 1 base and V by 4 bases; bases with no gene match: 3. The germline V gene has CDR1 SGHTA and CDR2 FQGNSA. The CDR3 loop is CASSSLAFQETQYF. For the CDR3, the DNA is TGTGCCAGCAGCTCACTAGCGTTCCAAGAGACCCAGTACTTC.

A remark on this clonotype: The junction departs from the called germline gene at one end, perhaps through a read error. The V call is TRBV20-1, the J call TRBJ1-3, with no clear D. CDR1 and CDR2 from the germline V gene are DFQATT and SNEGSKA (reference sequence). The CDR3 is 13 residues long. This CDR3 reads CSAGDVSGNTIHF. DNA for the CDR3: TGCAGTGCTGGCGACGTCTCTGGAAACACCATACATTTT.

The CDR3 sequence is CARTRSTEAFF. In DNA, the CDR3 is TGTGCCCGGACCCGGAGCACTGAAGCTTTCTTT. The chain couples TRBV30 to TRBJ1-1; D is ambiguous. V was trimmed by 8 bases and J by 4 bases, leaving 11 bases between them. This CDR3 is 11 amino acids long. Germline values: CDR1 GTSNPN, CDR2 SVGIG (reference sequence).

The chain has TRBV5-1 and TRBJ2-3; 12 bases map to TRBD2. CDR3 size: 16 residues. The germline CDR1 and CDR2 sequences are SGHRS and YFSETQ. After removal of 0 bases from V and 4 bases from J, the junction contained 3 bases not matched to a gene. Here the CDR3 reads CASSLAASGGADTQYF. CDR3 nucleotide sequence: TGCGCCAGCAGCTTGGCAGCTAGCGGGGGGGCAGATACGCAGTATTTT.

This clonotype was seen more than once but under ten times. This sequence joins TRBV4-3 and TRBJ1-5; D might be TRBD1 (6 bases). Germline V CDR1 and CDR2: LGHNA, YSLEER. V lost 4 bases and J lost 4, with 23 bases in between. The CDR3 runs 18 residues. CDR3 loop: CASSPRDTRLSKNQPQHF. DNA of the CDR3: TGCGCCAGCAGCCCTAGGGACACCCGTTTATCCAAGAATCAGCCCCAGCATTTT.

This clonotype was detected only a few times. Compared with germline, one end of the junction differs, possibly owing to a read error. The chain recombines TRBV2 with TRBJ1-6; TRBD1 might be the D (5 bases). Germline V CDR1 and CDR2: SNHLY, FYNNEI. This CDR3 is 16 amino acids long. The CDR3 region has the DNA TGCGCCAGCAGCCGCGCAGGAGGGGATTATAATTCACCCCTCCACTTT. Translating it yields CASSRAGGDYNSPLHF.

CDR3: CASRKGTGDTEAFF. The DNA of the CDR3 is TGTGCCAGCAGGAAGGGGACAGGGGACACTGAAGCTTTCTTT. The chain joins TRBV12-3 or TRBV12-4 to TRBJ1-1, with 10 bases fitting TRBD1. This CDR3 contains 14 residues. With V trimmed by 6 bases and J by 3 bases, 4 bases remained unmatched.

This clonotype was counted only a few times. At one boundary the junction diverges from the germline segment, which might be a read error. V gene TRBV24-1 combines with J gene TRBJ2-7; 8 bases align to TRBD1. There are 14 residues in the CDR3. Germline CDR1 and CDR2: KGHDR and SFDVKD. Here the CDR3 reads CASSYGQGGYEQYF. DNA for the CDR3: TGTGCCAGCAGTTACGGACAGGGAGGCTACGAGCAGTACTTC.

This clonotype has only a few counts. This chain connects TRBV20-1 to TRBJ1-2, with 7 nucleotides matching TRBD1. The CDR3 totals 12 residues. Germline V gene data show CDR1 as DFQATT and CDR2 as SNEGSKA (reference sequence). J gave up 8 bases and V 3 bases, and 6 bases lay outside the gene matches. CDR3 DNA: TGCAGTGCTAGCGACAGGGTGAGAGGCTACACCTTC. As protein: CSASDRVRGYTF.

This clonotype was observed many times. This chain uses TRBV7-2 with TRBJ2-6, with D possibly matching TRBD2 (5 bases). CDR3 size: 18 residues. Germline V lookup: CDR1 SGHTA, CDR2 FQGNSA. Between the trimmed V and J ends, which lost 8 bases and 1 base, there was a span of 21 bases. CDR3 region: CASWRVTHPSSGANVLTF. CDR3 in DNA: TGTGCCAGCTGGCGGGTAACCCACCCCTCTTCTGGGGCCAACGTCCTGACTTTC.

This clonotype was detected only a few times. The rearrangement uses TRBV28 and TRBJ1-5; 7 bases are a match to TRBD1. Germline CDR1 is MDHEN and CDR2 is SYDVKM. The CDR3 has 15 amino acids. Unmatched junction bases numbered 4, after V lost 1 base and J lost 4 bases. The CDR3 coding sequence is TGTGCCAGCAGTTTATCGGGACAGACAAATCAGCCCCAGCATTTT. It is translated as CASSLSGQTNQPQHF. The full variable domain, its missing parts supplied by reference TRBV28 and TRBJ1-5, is DVKVTQSSRYLVKRTGEKVFLECVQDMDHENMFWYRQDPGLGLRLIYFSYDVKMKEKGDIPEGYSVSREKKERFSLILESASTNQTSMYLCASSLSGQTNQPQHFGDGTRLSIL.

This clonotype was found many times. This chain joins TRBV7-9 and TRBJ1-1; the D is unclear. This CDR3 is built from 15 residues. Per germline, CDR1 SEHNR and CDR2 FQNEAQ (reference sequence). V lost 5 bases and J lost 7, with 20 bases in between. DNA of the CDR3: TGTGCCAGCAGCGTAATCACACTCATGGTCGTTGAAGCTTTCTTT. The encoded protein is CASSVITLMVVEAFF.

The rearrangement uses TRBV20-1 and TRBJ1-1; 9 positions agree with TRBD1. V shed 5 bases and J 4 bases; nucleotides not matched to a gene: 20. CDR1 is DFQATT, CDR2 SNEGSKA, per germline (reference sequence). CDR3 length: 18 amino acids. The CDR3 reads CSAGDRAGVNSSSTEAFF. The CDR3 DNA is TGCAGTGCTGGGGACAGGGCCGGCGTGAACTCTTCGAGCACTGAAGCTTTCTTT.

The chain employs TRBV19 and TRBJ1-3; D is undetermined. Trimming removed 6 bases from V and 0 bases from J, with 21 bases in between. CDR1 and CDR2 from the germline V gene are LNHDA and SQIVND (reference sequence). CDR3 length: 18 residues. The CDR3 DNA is TGTGCCAGTAGGGCGGAGGGTATAGGCTGTGACTCTGGAAACACCATATATTTT. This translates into CASRAEGIGCDSGNTIYF.

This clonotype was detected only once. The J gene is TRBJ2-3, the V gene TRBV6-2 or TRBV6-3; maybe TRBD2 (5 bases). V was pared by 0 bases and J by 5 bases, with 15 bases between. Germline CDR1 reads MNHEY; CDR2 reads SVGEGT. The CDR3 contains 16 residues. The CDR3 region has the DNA TGTGCCAGCAGTTACTCTCAGCGGCTCACGGGAGATACGCAGTATTTT. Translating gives CASSYSQRLTGDTQYF.

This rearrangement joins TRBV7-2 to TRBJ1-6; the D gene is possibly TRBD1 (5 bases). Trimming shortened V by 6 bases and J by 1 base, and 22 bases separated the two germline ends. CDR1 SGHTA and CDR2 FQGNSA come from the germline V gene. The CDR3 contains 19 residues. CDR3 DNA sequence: TGTGCCAGCAGTTCACAACGGGACGACGCGAATTCCTATAATTCACCCCTCCACTTT. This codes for CASSSQRDDANSYNSPLHF.

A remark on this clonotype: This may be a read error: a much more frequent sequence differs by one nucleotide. The CDR3: CASSQGVTNEKLFF. CDR3 DNA: TGTGCCAGCAGCCAAGGGGTAACTAATGAAAAACTGTTTTTT. The gene calls are TRBV7-9 and TRBJ1-4; D may be TRBD1 (5 bases). V lost 5 bases and J 1 base, leaving 8 bases between the germline ends. The CDR3 has 14 amino acids. Germline-derived CDR1 and CDR2 are SEHNR and FQNEAQ (reference sequence).

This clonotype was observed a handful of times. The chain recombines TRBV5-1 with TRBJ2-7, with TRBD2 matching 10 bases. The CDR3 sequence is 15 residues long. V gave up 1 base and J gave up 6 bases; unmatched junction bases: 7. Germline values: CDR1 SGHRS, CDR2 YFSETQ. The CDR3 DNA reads TGCGCCAGCAGCTTGACTAGCGGGACCGCTGGCGAGCAGTACTTC. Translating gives CASSLTSGTAGEQYF.

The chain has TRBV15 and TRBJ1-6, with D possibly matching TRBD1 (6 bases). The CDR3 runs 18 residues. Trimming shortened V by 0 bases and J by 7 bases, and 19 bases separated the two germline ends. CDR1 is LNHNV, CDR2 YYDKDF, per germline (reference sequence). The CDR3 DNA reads TGTGCCACCAGCAGAGAGGGGGGGCAGGGCCACCAAAATTCACCCCTCCACTTT. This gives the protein CATSREGGQGHQNSPLHF. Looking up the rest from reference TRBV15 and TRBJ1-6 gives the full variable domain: DAMVIQNPRYQVTQFGKPVTLSCSQTLNHNVMYWYQQKSSQAPKLLFHYYDKDFNNEADTPDNFQSRRPNTSFCFLDIRSPGLGDTAMYLCATSREGGQGHQNSPLHFGNGTRLTVT.

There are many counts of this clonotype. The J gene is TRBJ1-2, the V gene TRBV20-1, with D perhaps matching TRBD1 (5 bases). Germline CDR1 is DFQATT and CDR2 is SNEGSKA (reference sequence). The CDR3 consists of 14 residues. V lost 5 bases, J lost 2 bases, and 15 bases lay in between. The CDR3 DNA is TGCAGTGCTGGATTAGGGACGGGGAACTATGGCTACACCTTC. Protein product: CSAGLGTGNYGYTF.